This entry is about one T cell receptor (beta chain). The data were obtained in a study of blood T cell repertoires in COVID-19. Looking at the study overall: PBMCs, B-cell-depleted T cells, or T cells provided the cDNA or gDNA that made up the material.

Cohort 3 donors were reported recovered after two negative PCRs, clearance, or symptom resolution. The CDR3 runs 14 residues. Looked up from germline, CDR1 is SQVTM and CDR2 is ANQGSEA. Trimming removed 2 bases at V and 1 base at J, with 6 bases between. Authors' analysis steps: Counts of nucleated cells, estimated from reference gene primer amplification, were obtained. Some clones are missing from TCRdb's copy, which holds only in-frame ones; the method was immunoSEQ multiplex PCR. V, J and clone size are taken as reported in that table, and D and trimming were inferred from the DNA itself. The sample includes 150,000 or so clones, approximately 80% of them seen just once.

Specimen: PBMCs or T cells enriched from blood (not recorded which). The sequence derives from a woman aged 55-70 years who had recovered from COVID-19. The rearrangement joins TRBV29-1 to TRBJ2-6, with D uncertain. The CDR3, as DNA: TGCAGCGTTGAAAGAGTATCTGGGGCCAACGTCCTGACTTTC. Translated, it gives CSVERVSGANVLTF.